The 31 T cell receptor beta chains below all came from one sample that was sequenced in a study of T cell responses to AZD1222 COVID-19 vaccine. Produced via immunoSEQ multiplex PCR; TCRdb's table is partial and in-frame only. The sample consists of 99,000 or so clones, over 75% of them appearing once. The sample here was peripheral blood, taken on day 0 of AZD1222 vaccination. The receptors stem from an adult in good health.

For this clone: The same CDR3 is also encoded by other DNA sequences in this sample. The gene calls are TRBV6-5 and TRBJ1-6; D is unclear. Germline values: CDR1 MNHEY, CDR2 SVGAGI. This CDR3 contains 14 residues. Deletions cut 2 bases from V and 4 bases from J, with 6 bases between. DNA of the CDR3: TGTGCCAGCAGTTACGGTAGTTATAATTCACCCCTCCACTTT. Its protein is CASSYGSYNSPLHF.

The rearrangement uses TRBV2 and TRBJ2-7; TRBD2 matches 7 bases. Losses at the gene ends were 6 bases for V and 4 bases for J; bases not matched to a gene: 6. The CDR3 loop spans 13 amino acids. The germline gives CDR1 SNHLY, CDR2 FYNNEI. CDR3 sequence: CASSAGGKYEQYF. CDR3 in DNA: TGTGCCAGCAGCGCCGGGGGGAAGTACGAGCAGTACTTC.

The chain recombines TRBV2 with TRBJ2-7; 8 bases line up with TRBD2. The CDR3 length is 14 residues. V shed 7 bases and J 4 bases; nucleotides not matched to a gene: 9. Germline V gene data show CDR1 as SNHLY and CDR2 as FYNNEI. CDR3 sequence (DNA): TGTGCCAGCAATAGGGGACTAGTGGGTTACGAGCAGTACTTC. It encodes CASNRGLVGYEQYF. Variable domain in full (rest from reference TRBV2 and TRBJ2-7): EPEVTQTPSHQVTQMGQEVILRCVPISNHLYFYWYRQILGQKVEFLVSFYNNEISEKSEIFDDQFSVERPDGSNFTLKIRSTKLEDSAMYFCASNRGLVGYEQYFGPGTRLTVT.

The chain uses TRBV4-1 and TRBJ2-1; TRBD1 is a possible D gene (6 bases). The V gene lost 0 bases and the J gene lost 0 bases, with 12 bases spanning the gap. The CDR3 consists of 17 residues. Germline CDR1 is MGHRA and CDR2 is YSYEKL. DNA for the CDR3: TGCGCCAGCAGCCAAGACGTGACAGGAAGCTCCTACAATGAGCAGTTCTTC. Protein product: CASSQDVTGSSYNEQFF.

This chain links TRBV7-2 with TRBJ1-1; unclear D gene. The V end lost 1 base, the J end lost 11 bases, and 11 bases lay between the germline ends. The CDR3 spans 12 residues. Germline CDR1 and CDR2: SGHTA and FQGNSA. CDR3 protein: CASSLERTGAFF. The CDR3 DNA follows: TGTGCCAGCAGCTTAGAGAGGACTGGCGCTTTCTTT.

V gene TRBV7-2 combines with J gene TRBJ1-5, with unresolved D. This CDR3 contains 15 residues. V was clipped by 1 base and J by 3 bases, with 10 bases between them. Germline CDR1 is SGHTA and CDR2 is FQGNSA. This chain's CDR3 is CASSLGRHPNQPQHF. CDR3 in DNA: TGTGCCAGCAGCTTAGGACGTCACCCCAATCAGCCCCAGCATTTT.

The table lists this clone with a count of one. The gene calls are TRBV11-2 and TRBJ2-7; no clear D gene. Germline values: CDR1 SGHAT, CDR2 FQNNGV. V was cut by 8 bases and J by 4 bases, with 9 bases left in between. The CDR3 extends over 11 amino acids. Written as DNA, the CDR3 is TGTGCCAGCTCCATCGAATACGAGCAGTACTTC. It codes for CASSIEYEQYF.

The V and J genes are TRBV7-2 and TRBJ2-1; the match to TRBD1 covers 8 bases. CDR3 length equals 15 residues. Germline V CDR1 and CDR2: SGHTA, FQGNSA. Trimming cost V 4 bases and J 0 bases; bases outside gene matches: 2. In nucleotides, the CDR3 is TGTGCCAGCAGCTCAGGACAGGGCTCCTACAATGAGCAGTTCTTC. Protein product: CASSSGQGSYNEQFF.

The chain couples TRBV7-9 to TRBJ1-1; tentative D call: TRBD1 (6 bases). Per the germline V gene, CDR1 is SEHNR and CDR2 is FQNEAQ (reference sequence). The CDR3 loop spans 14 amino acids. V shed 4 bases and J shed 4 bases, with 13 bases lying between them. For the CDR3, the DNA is TGTGCCAGCAGCTCACCAGGGACAAGCACTGAAGCTTTCTTT. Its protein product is CASSSPGTSTEAFF.

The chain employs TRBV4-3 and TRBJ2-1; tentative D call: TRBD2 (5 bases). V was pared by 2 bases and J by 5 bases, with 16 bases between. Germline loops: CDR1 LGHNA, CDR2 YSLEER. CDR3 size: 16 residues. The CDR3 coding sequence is TGCGCCAGCAGCCAACCATCGGGGATAGGGCACAATGAGCAGTTCTTC. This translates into CASSQPSGIGHNEQFF.

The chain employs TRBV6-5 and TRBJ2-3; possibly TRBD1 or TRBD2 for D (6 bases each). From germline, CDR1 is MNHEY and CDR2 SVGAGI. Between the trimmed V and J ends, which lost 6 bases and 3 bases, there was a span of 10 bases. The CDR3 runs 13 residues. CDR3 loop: CASSGGWTDTQYF. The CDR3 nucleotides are TGTGCCAGCAGCGGGGGCTGGACAGATACGCAGTATTTT.

CDR3 sequence: CASSFQGTEPQHF. The CDR3, as DNA: TGTGCCAGCAGCTTTCAAGGGACCGAGCCCCAGCATTTT. The chain recombines TRBV7-2 with TRBJ1-5, with D possibly TRBD1 on 5 matching bases. The germline gives CDR1 SGHTA, CDR2 FQGNSA. V lost 3 bases and J lost 8, with 11 bases in between. This CDR3 has 13 residues.

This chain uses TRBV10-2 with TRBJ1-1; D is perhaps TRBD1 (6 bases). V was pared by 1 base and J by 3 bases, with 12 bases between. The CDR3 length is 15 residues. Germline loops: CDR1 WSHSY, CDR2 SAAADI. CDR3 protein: CASSEFQGTHTEAFF. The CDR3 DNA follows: TGCGCCAGCAGTGAGTTTCAGGGGACCCACACTGAAGCTTTCTTT.

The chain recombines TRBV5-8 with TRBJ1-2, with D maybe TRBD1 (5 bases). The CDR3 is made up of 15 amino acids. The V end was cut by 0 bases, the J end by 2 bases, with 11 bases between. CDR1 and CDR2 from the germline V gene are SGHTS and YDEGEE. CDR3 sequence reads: CASSLEGTENYGYTF. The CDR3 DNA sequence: TGTGCCAGCAGCTTGGAAGGGACCGAGAACTATGGCTACACCTTC.

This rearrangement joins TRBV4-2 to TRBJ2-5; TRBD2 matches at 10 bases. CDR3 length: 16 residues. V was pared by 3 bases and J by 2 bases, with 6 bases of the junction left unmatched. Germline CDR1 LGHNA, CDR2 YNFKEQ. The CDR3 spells CASSQASGSPQETQYF. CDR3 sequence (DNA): TGTGCCAGCAGCCAGGCTAGCGGGAGCCCACAAGAGACCCAGTACTTC.

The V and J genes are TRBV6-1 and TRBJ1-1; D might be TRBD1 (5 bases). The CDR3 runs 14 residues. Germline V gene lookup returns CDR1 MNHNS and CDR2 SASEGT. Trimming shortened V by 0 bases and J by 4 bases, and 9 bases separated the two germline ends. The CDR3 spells CASSEAAGLTEAFF. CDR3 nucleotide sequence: TGTGCCAGCAGTGAAGCGGCAGGGCTCACTGAAGCTTTCTTT.

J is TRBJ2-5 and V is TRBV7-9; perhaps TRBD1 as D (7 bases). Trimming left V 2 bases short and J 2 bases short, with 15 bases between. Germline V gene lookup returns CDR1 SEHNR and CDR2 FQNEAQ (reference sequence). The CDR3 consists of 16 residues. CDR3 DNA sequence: TGTGCCAGCAGCTTACCGGAGGGGGCGAATCAAGAGACCCAGTACTTC. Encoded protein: CASSLPEGANQETQYF.

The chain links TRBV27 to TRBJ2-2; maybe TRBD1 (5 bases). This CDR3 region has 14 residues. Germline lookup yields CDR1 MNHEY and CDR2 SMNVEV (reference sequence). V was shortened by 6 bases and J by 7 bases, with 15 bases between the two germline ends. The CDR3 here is CASSSGQGVGELFF. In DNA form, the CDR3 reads TGTGCCAGCAGCTCAGGGCAGGGCGTCGGGGAGCTGTTTTTT.

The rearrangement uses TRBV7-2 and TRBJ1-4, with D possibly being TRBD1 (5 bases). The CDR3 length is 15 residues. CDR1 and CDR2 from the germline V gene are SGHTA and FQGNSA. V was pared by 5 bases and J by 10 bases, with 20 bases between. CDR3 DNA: TGTGCCAGCAGCGGCGGGACCCTAGGGAGAGGAAAACTGTTTTTT. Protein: CASSGGTLGRGKLFF.

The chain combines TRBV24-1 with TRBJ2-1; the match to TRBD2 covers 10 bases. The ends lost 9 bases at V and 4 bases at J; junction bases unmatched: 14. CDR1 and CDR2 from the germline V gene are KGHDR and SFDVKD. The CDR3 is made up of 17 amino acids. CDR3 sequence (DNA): TGTGCCACCTCAGCGGGGGGGAGCTTAGGGCCTTACAATGAGCAGTTCTTC. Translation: CATSAGGSLGPYNEQFF.

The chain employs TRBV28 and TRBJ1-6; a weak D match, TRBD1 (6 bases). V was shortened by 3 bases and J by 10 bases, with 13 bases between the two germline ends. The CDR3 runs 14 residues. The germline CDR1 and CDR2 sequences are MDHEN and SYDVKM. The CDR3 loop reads CASSFYRERSPLHF. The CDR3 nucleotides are TGTGCCAGCAGTTTTTACAGGGAAAGGTCACCCCTCCACTTT.

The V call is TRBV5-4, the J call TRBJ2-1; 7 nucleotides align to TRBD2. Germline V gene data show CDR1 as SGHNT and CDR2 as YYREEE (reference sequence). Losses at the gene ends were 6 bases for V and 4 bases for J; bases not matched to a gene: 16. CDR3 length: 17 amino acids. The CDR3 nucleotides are TGTGCCAGCAACATACGATACGCGGGGGACCCTTACAATGAGCAGTTCTTC. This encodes CASNIRYAGDPYNEQFF.

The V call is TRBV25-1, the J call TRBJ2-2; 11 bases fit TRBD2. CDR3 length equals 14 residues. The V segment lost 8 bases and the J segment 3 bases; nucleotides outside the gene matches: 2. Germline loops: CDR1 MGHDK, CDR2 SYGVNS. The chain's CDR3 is CASGTSGDTGELFF. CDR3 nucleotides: TGTGCCAGCGGGACTAGCGGCGACACCGGGGAGCTGTTTTTT.

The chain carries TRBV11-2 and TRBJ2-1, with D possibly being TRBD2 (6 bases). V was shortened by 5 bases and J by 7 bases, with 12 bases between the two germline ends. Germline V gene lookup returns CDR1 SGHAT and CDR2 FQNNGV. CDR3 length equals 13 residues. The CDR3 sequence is CASSQAGRNEQFF. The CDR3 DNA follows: TGTGCCAGCAGCCAAGCAGGGAGGAATGAGCAGTTCTTC. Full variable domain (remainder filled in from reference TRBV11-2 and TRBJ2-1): EAGVAQSPRYKIIEKRQSVAFWCNPISGHATLYWYQQILGQGPKLLIQFQNNGVVDDSQLPKDRFSAERLKGVDSTLKIQPAKLEDSAVYLCASSQAGRNEQFFGPGTRLTVL.

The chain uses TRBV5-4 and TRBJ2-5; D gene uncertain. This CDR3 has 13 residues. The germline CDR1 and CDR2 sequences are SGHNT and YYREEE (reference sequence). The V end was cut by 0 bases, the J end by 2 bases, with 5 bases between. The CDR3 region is CASSLGVQETQYF. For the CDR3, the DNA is TGTGCCAGCAGCTTGGGGGTTCAAGAGACCCAGTACTTC.

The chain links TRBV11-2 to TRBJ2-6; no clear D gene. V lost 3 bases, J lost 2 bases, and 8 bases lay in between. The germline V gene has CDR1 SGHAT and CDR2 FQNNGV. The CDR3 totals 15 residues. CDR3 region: CASSFGRTGANVLTF. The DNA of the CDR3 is TGTGCCAGCAGCTTTGGCCGGACTGGGGCCAACGTCCTGACTTTC.

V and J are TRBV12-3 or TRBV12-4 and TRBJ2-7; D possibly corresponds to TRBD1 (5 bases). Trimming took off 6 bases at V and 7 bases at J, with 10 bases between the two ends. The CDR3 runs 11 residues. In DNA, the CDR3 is TGTGCCAGCAGCTTTGGGGCGGAGCAGTACTTC. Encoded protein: CASSFGAEQYF.

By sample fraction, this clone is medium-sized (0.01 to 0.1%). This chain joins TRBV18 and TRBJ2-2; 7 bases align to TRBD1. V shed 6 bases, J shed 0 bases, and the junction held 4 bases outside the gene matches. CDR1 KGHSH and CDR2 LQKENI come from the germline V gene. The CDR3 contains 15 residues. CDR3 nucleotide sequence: TGTGCCAGCTCCCCGGGACAGTCGAACACCGGGGAGCTGTTTTTT. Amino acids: CASSPGQSNTGELFF.

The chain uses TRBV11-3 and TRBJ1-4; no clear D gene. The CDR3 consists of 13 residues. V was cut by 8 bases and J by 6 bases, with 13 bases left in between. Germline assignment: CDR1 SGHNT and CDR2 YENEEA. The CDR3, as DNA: TGTGCCAGCGGGCTCGAGCGCGATGAAAAACTGTTTTTT. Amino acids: CASGLERDEKLFF.

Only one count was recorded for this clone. The CDR3 nucleotides read TGCGCCAGCAGTGAAGGGGTTTTTGGCGAGTCTCAGCCCCAGCATTTT. Protein: CASSEGVFGESQPQHF. The rearrangement uses TRBV10-2 and TRBJ1-5, with D maybe TRBD1 (5 bases). The CDR3 totals 16 residues. Germline assignment: CDR1 WSHSY and CDR2 SAAADI. Trimming left V 3 bases short and J 6 bases short, with 18 bases between.

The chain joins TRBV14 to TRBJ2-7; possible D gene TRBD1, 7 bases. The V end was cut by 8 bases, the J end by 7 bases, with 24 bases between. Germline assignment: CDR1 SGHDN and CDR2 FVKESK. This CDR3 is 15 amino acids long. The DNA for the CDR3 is TGTGCCAGCGGCAGGGGGGCGGGATCCCCTTGGGAGCAGTACTTC. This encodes CASGRGAGSPWEQYF.